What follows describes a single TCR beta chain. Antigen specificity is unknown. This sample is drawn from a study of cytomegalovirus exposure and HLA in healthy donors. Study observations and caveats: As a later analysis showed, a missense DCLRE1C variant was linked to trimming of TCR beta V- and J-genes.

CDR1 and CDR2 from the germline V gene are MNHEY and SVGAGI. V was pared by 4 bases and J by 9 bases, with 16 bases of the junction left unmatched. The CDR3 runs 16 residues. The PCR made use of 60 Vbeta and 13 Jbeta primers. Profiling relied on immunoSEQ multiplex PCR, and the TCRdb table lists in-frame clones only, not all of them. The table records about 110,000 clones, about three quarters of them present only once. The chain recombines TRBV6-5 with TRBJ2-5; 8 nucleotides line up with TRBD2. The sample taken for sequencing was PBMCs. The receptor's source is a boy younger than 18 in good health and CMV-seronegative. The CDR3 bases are TGTGCCAGCAGTTCCCGGCGGGGCGGGGGGAGGGAGGCCCAGTACTTC. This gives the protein CASSSRRGGGREAQYF.